This T cell receptor beta chain was profiled in a study of T cell responses to AZD1222 COVID-19 vaccine. Second doses that came at about 4 or about 12 weeks were put together. CDR3 length equals 16 residues. Losses at the gene ends were 4 bases for V and 4 bases for J; bases not matched to a gene: 12. Germline assignment: CDR1 SGDLS and CDR2 YYNGEE. Only in-frame clones appear in the TCRdb table, and some are missing; sequencing was by immunoSEQ multiplex PCR. Among about 110,000 clones listed, 80% to 90% were seen once. The source of this sequence is an adult who received the AZD1222 COVID-19 vaccine. The rearrangement links TRBV9 to TRBJ1-2; TRBD1 matches 8 bases. The sequencing here drew on peripheral blood, taken 28 days after the second AZD1222 dose. The CDR3 region has the DNA TGTGCCAGCAGCCCCCGTACAGGGGGAGACAGCTATGGCTACACCTTC. Translating it yields CASSPRTGGDSYGYTF.